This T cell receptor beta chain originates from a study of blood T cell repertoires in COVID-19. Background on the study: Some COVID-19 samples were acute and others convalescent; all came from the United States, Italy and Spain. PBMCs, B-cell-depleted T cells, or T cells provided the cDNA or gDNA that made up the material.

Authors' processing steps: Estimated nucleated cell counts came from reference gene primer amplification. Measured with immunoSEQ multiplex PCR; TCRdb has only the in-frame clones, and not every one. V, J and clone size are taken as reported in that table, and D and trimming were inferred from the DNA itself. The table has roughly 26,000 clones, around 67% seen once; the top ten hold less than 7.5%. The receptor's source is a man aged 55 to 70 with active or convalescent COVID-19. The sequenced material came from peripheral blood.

The CDR3 protein is CSVDRGYEQYF. CDR3 bases: TGCAGCGTCGACCGGGGTTACGAGCAGTACTTC. The chain couples TRBV29-1 to TRBJ2-7; D might be TRBD2 (5 bases). Germline V gene sequence: CDR1 SQVTM, CDR2 ANQGSEA. V shed 6 bases and J shed 4 bases, with 10 bases lying between them. This CDR3 contains 11 residues.